This T cell receptor beta chain stems from a study of cytomegalovirus exposure and HLA in healthy donors. This PCR relied on a set of 60 Vbeta primers and 13 Jbeta primers. Clones were sequenced by immunoSEQ multiplex PCR, and TCRdb holds only the in-frame ones, with some missing. The sample shows some 140,000 clones, about 74% of them seen only once. With regard to this clone: No antigen is known for it.

Trimming at V came to 2 bases and at J to 4 bases, leaving 8 bases not matched to a gene. Germline V gene lookup returns CDR1 MNHNY and CDR2 SVGAGI (reference sequence). This CDR3 region has 16 residues. Study-wide points: The study flagged some 170 TCR beta chains as cytomegalovirus-associated. Analyses of presence and absence presupposed an approximately uniform sequencing depth across donors.

The sample consisted of PBMCs. The chain combines TRBV6-6 with TRBJ2-5; 9 bases map to TRBD1. The sequence was obtained from a middle-aged woman in good health and CMV-seronegative. DNA for the CDR3: TGTGCCAGCAGTTACCCTACCGACAGGGGGATAGAGACCCAGTACTTC. Its translation is CASSYPTDRGIETQYF.